This entry is about one TCR beta chain. Its cognate antigen has yet to be identified. No base qualities exist here, and no much larger clone lies one base off it. The data derive from a study of T cell changes during pregnancy in multiple sclerosis (dated by TCRdb to between 2018 and 2020). Context from the whole study: The study examined how the T cell repertoire changed over the course of pregnancy in women with multiple sclerosis.

Library preparation used the immunoSEQ multiplex PCR assay. In its TCRdb copy, this immuneACCESS table keeps in-frame sequences only and misses some clones. Where compared with another copy, unresolved V genes explain less than half of these, and the others have no known cause. The sample includes over 85,000 clones, with around nine tenths observed a single time. The ten largest clones represent over 0.6% of the sample. Relative to germline, V is missing 7 bases and J is missing 6 bases, with 15 bases of the junction outside any gene match. The CDR3 numbers 15 residues from cysteine through phenylalanine. CDR3 DNA only is kept here, 45 bases in frame from base 1. CDR1 and CDR2 are read off the germline V gene as SGHRS and YFSETQ.

The chain links TRBV5-1 with TRBJ1-2, and 7 junction bases match TRBD1. This receptor was identified in a female donor in good health, enrolled as a control in a pregnancy study. The input for sequencing was peripheral blood, taken in the second trimester of pregnancy. The nucleotides read TGCGCCAGCCAATGGACAGGACGTAGTGTTGATGGCTACACCTTC. This encodes CASQWTGRSVDGYTF.